This T cell receptor (beta chain) was documented in a study of T cell repertoires in cytomegalovirus infection. Study overall: Through public TCR beta signatures, both CMV infection and matching HLA type were indicated.

The study, taken as a whole, reports: Summed public TCR beta family frequency identified CMV carriers bearing the relevant HLA.

The CDR3 loop spans 13 amino acids. The germline gives CDR1 MNHEY, CDR2 SVGEGT. The V end was cut by 2 bases, the J end by 4 bases, with 5 bases between. A single record per CDR3 protein comes from TCRdb applying MiXCR to the reads. The table lists some 300,000 distinct CDR3 sequences, roughly a tenth of them singletons, with around 2.4% in the top ten. In this sample, this clonotype turned up a few times. What it recognizes is unknown. The V gene is TRBV6-2 or TRBV6-3, the J gene TRBJ2-2; no reliable D call. Input material: PBMCs. The receptor comes from a human donor in good health (CMV status not recorded). Some clones in this sample may be carry-over from other donors' samples. CDR3 coding DNA: TGTGCCAGCAGTTACGGGGTCACCGGGGAGCTGTTTTTT. This sequence encodes CASSYGVTGELFF.